Listed here are 9 T cell receptor beta chains from one sample, sequenced in a study of blood T cell repertoires in COVID-19. Clones were sequenced by immunoSEQ multiplex PCR, and TCRdb holds only the in-frame ones, with some missing. The top ten hold roughly 17% of the sample, which has about 200,000 clones, around three quarters seen once. The sample comprised PBMCs or T cells enriched from blood (not recorded which). The receptors come from a woman between 50 and 59 years old with acute COVID-19.

This clone was found a few times. V is TRBV7-9 and J is TRBJ2-5; TRBD2 might be the D (6 bases). Between the trimmed V and J ends, which lost 1 base and 1 base, there was a span of 13 bases. The CDR3 is made up of 16 amino acids. CDR1 SEHNR and CDR2 FQNEAQ come from the germline V gene (reference sequence). The CDR3 sequence is CASSLVLLGSQETQYF. The CDR3 DNA is TGTGCCAGCAGCTTAGTTCTTCTCGGGAGCCAAGAGACCCAGTACTTC.

This rearrangement joins TRBV2 to TRBJ1-1; D remains unclear. Germline lookup yields CDR1 SNHLY and CDR2 FYNNEI. Trimming took off 2 bases at V and 4 bases at J, with 14 bases between the two ends. This CDR3 has 15 amino acids. The chain's CDR3 is CASSEPRRLSTEAFF. The CDR3 DNA sequence: TGTGCCAGCAGTGAACCCAGGAGGTTGAGCACTGAAGCTTTCTTT.

The V call is TRBV6-5, the J call TRBJ2-7; the match to TRBD1 covers 7 bases. The CDR3 consists of 14 residues. Trimming removed 6 bases from V and 3 bases from J; junction bases left unmatched: 8. Germline CDR1 MNHEY, CDR2 SVGAGI. The CDR3 bases are TGTGCCAGCAGACCCTCGACAGGGTACTACGAGCAGTACGTC. It translates to CASRPSTGYYEQYV.

The J gene is TRBJ2-1, the V gene TRBV6-4, with 11 bases identical to TRBD2. V shed 0 bases, J shed 6 bases, and the junction held 1 base outside the gene matches. CDR3 length: 15 residues. Per the germline V gene, CDR1 is MRHNA and CDR2 is SNTAGT. The CDR3 protein is CASSDSSGGANEQFF. CDR3 bases: TGTGCCAGCAGTGACTCTAGCGGGGGGGCCAATGAGCAGTTCTTC.

V is TRBV19 and J is TRBJ1-2; 9 positions agree with TRBD1. CDR3 length equals 13 residues. The V and J ends lost 5 bases and 7 bases, in that order; junction bases with no gene match: 5. Germline V gene data show CDR1 as LNHDA and CDR2 as SQIVND (reference sequence). The CDR3 here is CASSRAGQGGYTF. In nucleotides, the CDR3 is TGTGCCAGTAGTCGGGCGGGACAGGGTGGCTACACCTTC.

The chain carries TRBV7-2 and TRBJ1-2; weak D call: TRBD1 (6 bases). With 5 bases removed from V and 6 bases from J, the gap between germline ends came to 22 bases. CDR1 and CDR2 from the germline V gene are SGHTA and FQGNSA. There are 16 residues in the CDR3. The CDR3 nucleotides read TGTGCCAGCAGCGCATCCGGGACACCTTGGAGAGATGGCTACACCTTC. This sequence encodes CASSASGTPWRDGYTF. Full variable domain (rest looked up from reference TRBV7-2 and TRBJ1-2): GAGVSQSPSNKVTEKGKDVELRCDPISGHTALYWYRQSLGQGLEFLIYFQGNSAPDKSGLPSDRFSAERTGGSVSTLTIQRTQQEDSAVYLCASSASGTPWRDGYTFGSGTRLTVV.

The chain has TRBV5-4 and TRBJ1-3; D call uncertain. This CDR3 spans 16 amino acids. Germline CDR1 SGHNT, CDR2 YYREEE (reference sequence). Between the trimmed V and J ends, which lost 4 bases and 5 bases, there was a span of 19 bases. The CDR3 here is CASSVGGGGRRNTIYF. For the CDR3, the DNA is TGTGCCAGCAGCGTGGGTGGTGGAGGACGTAGAAACACCATATATTTT.

This rearrangement joins TRBV3-1 (or the pseudogene TRBV3-2) to TRBJ1-4, with 7 bases matching TRBD1. The germline V gene encodes CDR1 LGHDT and CDR2 YNNKEL (reference sequence). The CDR3 runs to 14 residues. V lost 2 bases to trimming and J lost 8 bases; unmatched junction nucleotides: 5. The CDR3 DNA reads TGTGCCAGCAGCCAAACAGGGGTGGAAGAAAAACTGTTTTTT. It yields the protein CASSQTGVEEKLFF.

The chain combines TRBV6-5 with TRBJ1-4, with D tentatively TRBD1 (5 bases). V was shortened by 8 bases and J by 7 bases, with 20 bases between the two germline ends. Germline loops: CDR1 MNHEY, CDR2 SVGAGI. There are 15 residues in the CDR3. CDR3 nucleotides: TGTGCCAGCCACGAGGTGGGAGGGGAAAGTGAAAAACTGTTTTTT. Its translation: CASHEVGGESEKLFF.